This T cell receptor beta chain appears in the sequencing data of a study of T cell responses to AZD1222 COVID-19 vaccine. Study-wide results and caveats: Vaccine-related CD4 TCRs covered spike, predominating at 160-218 and 743-854.

J was trimmed by 2 bases and V by 7 bases; bases with no gene match: 13. Looked up from germline, CDR1 is MNHEY and CDR2 is SMNVEV (reference sequence). The length of the CDR3 is 18 residues. Note on this clone: Its antigen is currently unknown.

Repertoires were generated with immunoSEQ multiplex PCR, while TCRdb's copy carries only in-frame clones and drops some. In the table there are around 170,000 clones, under 95% of which are singletons. This chain links TRBV27 with TRBJ2-7, with TRBD2 matching 14 bases. The specimen was peripheral blood, collected on day 0 of AZD1222 vaccination. The receptor was derived from an adult in good health. The CDR3 region has the DNA TGTGCCAGCACCGGGACTAGCGGGAGCTTAGAGGGACCCTACGAGCAGTACTTC. It translates to CASTGTSGSLEGPYEQYF.